Given below is one TCR beta chain in context. Its target is unknown. A read error is possible here, since a much larger clone lies one base away. CDR1 is LNHNV, CDR2 YYDKDF, per germline (reference sequence). CDR3 length: 15 residues. The entry originates in a study of T-cell memory formation after mild COVID-19. Overall study context: TCR clusters largely stayed donor specific.

Overall study results and limits: CD4/CD8 balance held among clones contracting day 15 to 85, and later expanders leaned CD4+. The second-wave clones peaking on day 37 were not confirmed as SARS-CoV-2-specific.

Libraries for TCRalpha and TCRbeta carried sample barcodes and unique molecular identifiers via 5'RACE. TCRdb itself ran the 5' RACE reads through MiXCR, one entry per CDR3 protein. The sample has fewer than 400,000 distinct CDR3 sequences; approximately 12% are singletons. This TCR came from a man aged 18 to 29 who had mild COVID-19 (a few samples of this study predate the infection). Cell type and time point are not known. The sequenced sample was PBMCs or a T cell subset sorted from them (not recorded which). The chain recombines TRBV15 with TRBJ2-2; D might be TRBD1 or TRBD2, each matching 5 bases. The CDR3 spells CATSRDREWDGEMFF. The CDR3 DNA follows: TGTGCCACCAGCAGAGATCGAGAATGGGACGGGGAGATGTTTTTT. Full variable domain (rest looked up from reference TRBV15 and TRBJ2-2): DAMVIQNPRYQVTQFGKPVTLSCSQTLNHNVMYWYQQKSSQAPKLLFHYYDKDFNNEADTPDNFQSRRPNTSFCFLDIRSPGLGDTAMYLCATSRDREWDGEMFFGEGSRLTVL.